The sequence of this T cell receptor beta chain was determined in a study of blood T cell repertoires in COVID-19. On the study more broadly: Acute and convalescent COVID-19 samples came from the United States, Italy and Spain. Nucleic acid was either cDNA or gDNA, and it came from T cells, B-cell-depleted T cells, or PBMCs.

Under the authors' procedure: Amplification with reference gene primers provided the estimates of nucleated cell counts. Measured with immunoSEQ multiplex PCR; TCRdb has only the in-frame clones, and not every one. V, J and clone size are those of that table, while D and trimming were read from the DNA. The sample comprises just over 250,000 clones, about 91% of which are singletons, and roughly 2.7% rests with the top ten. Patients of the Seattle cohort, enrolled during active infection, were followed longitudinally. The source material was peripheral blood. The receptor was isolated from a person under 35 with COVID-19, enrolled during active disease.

CDR3 residues: CAAGTSPLVEQFF. CDR3 coding DNA: TGTGCCGCCGGGACTAGTCCCCTGGTTGAGCAGTTCTTC. The chain is built from TRBV10-3 and TRBJ2-1; TRBD2 matches at 8 bases. Germline V gene sequence: CDR1 ENHRY, CDR2 SYGVKD. The CDR3 is made up of 13 amino acids. The trim removed 11 bases at V and 9 bases at J, leaving 12 bases unmatched.